What follows is one T cell receptor beta chain and its context. The data were obtained in a study of cytomegalovirus exposure and HLA in healthy donors. Repertoires were generated with immunoSEQ multiplex PCR, while TCRdb's copy carries only in-frame clones and drops some. The data show approximately 210,000 clones, approximately 85% seen once. V lost 2 bases to trimming and J lost 1 base, with 7 bases between them. CDR3 length: 14 amino acids. In germline, CDR1 is SGHRS, CDR2 YFSETQ. The V and J genes are TRBV5-1 and TRBJ2-1, with D maybe TRBD1 (6 bases). The sequence was collected from a woman younger than 35 in good health and CMV-seronegative. Material: PBMCs. The CDR3 region has the DNA TGCGCCAGCAGCTTACAGGGTTCCTACAATGAGCAGTTCTTC. This gives the protein CASSLQGSYNEQFF.